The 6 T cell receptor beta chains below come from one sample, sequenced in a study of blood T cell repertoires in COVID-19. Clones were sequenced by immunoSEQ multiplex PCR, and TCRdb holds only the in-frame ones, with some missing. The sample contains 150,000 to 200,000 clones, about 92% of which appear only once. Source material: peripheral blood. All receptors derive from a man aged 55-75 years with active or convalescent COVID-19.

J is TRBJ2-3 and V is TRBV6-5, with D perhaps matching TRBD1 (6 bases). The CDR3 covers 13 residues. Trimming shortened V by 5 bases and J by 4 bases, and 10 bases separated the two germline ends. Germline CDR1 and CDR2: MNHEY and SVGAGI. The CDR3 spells CASSPTGPDTQYF. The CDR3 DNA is TGTGCCAGCAGTCCAACAGGGCCAGATACGCAGTATTTT.

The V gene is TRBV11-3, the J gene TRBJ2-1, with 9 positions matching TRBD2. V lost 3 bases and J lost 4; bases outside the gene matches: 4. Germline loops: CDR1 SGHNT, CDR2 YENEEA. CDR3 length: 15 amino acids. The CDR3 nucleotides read TGTGCCAGCAGCTTTAGCCTAGCGGGGTACAATGAGCAGTTCTTC. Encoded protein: CASSFSLAGYNEQFF.

Here the CDR3 DNA reads TGCAGTGCTAGTCAAGGGGGCAGGGGGAACACTGAAGCTTTCTTT. This encodes CSASQGGRGNTEAFF. The chain links TRBV20-1 to TRBJ1-1, with 7 bases lining up with TRBD1. This CDR3 has 15 amino acids. Per germline, CDR1 DFQATT and CDR2 SNEGSKA (reference sequence). The V segment lost 3 bases and the J segment 1 base; nucleotides outside the gene matches: 8.

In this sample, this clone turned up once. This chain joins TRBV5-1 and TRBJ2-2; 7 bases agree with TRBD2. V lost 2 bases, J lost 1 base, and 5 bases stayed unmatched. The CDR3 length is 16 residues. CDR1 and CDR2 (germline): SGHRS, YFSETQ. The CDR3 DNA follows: TGCGCCAGCAGCTTCCGCGGGGGAGTGAACACCGGGGAGCTGTTTTTT. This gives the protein CASSFRGGVNTGELFF.

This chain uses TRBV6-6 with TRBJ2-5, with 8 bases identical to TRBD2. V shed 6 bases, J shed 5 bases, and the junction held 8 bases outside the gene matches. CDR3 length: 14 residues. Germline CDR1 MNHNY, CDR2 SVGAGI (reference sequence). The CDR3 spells CASSGRGGEETQYF. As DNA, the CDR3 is TGTGCCAGCAGCGGACGGGGGGGCGAGGAGACCCAGTACTTC.

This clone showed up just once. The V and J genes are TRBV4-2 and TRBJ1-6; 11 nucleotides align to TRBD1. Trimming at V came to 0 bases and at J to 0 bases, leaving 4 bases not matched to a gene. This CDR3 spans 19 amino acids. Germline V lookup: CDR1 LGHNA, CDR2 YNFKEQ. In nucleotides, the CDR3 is TGTGCCAGCAGCCAAGATCGGGGGACAGGGGGCTCCTATAATTCACCCCTCCACTTT. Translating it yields CASSQDRGTGGSYNSPLHF.